Below, 4 T cell receptor beta chains from the same sample are listed, as sequenced in a study of blood T cell repertoires in COVID-19. Sequencing was performed with immunoSEQ multiplex PCR; in TCRdb, only in-frame clones are kept and a portion is missing. The table includes some 97,000 clones, about 86% detected once. Sequenced: PBMCs or T cells enriched from blood (not recorded which). These TCRs come from a woman aged 45-59 years who had recovered from COVID-19.

This rearrangement joins TRBV27 to TRBJ2-1; 7 bases fit TRBD2. This CDR3 has 14 residues. Unmatched junction bases numbered 11, after V lost 6 bases and J lost 9 bases. Germline assignment: CDR1 MNHEY and CDR2 SMNVEV (reference sequence). CDR3 bases: TGTGCCAGCAGCTCTGGACTAGAATGGGGTGAGCAGTTCTTC. Protein product: CASSSGLEWGEQFF.

Turning to this clone: The identical CDR3 is also encoded by other nucleotide sequences in the sample. The chain recombines TRBV2 with TRBJ1-1; tentatively, D is TRBD1 (6 bases). Germline lookup yields CDR1 SNHLY and CDR2 FYNNEI. The CDR3 consists of 13 residues. Trimming removed 9 bases from V and 0 bases from J, with 11 bases in between. CDR3 sequence reads: CASRQEMNTEAFF. The CDR3 DNA sequence: TGTGCCAGTAGACAGGAGATGAACACTGAAGCTTTCTTT.

The chain combines TRBV4-1 with TRBJ1-4; TRBD1 matches at 8 bases. CDR1 is MGHRA and CDR2 is YSYEKL in the germline V gene. The V gene end was trimmed by 4 bases and the J gene end by 6 bases; junction bases not matched to a gene: 19. The CDR3 consists of 19 residues. In DNA form, the CDR3 reads TGCGCCAGCAGCCCCAACCCAAGCAGGGGGCGCAGGCGTGATGAAAAACTGTTTTTT. The encoded protein is CASSPNPSRGRRRDEKLFF.

The V gene is TRBV27, the J gene TRBJ1-6; no clear D. V gave up 3 bases and J gave up 4 bases, with 4 bases separating them. The CDR3 sequence is 13 residues long. Germline CDR1 is MNHEY and CDR2 is SMNVEV (reference sequence). CDR3 loop: CASSFRYNSPLHF. In DNA, the CDR3 is TGTGCCAGCAGTTTTCGGTATAATTCACCCCTCCACTTT.